This T cell receptor (beta chain) was recovered during a study of T cells in Graves' hyperthyroidism and ophthalmopathy. The overall study: Peripheral blood collection took place at initial diagnosis, before any treatment.

Trimming shortened V by 5 bases and J by 4 bases, and 15 bases separated the two germline ends. The germline gives CDR1 SEHNR, CDR2 FQNEAQ (reference sequence). CDR3 length: 14 residues. TCR beta CDR3 region amplification was performed from RNA transcripts. HTBI primers were employed in a first-round RT-PCR of the TCR CDR3. MiXCR, run by TCRdb on the multiplex PCR reads, gives a single entry per CDR3 protein. Seen here are a few hundred thousand distinct CDR3 sequences, 16% observed once, and the top ten hold roughly 3.3%. This clonotype was counted many times. This receptor was identified in a woman in her thirties or forties with Graves' ophthalmopathy. Sequenced: blood. The chain recombines TRBV7-9 with TRBJ2-7, with TRBD2 as a possible D gene (5 bases). DNA of the CDR3: TGTGCCAGCAGCACCCCCCCGAGGGAATACGAGCAGTACTTC. As protein: CASSTPPREYEQYF.